These 19 T cell receptor beta chains came from one sample sequenced in a study of identical twins (dated by TCRdb to the mid-2010s). Library preparation was by 5' RACE. Sequenced on an Illumina HiSeq 2000. In-frame beta chains were kept once TCRdb had trimmed the public reads at Q25 with fastp and called clones with MiXCR. Here each entry gathers all rows of one CDR3 protein and keeps the most common genes and DNA. The sample yields around 690,000 distinct CDR3 sequences; around 20% were counted once. The ten top clones hold about 4.3% of the sample. This sample was also put to use in a study of T cells expressing NK-cell markers.

Sequenced: PBMCs. All receptors come from a woman aged 18-29 years in good health.

V is TRBV15 and J is TRBJ1-1, with D uncertain. Trimming pared 8 bases from V and 6 bases from J, leaving 22 bases between. This CDR3 is built from 15 residues. Per germline, CDR1 LNHNV and CDR2 YYDKDF (reference sequence). The CDR3: CATVMWGGGSAEAFF. CDR3 sequence (DNA): TGTGCCACCGTCATGTGGGGAGGAGGCAGCGCTGAAGCTTTCTTT.

This clonotype was observed a single time. The V and J genes are TRBV11-2 and TRBJ2-1; 7 nucleotides match TRBD1. The V segment lost 6 bases and the J segment 16 bases; nucleotides outside the gene matches: 9. The CDR3 is 11 residues long. Germline-derived CDR1 and CDR2 are SGHAT and FQNNGV. The DNA of the CDR3 is TGTGCCAGCAGTTACGGACAGGTGCAATTCTTC. Protein: CASSYGQVQFF.

This clonotype was observed a few times. The V call is TRBV5-4, the J call TRBJ2-1, with TRBD2 as a possible D gene (6 bases). Germline V gene data show CDR1 as SGHNT and CDR2 as YYREEE (reference sequence). Trimming took 4 bases from V and 6 from J, leaving 14 bases between them. The CDR3 is 14 residues long. In DNA, the CDR3 is TGTGCCAGCAGCCACCGGGGGACCACCAATGAGCAGTTCTTC. As protein: CASSHRGTTNEQFF.

V usage is TRBV30 and J usage is TRBJ2-4, with D maybe TRBD2 (6 bases). The V end was cut by 2 bases, the J end by 12 bases, with 11 bases between. The CDR3 has 11 residues. Per germline, CDR1 GTSNPN and CDR2 SVGIG (reference sequence). In nucleotides, the CDR3 is TGTGCCTGGAGTTTTGGGGACTCTCAGTACTTC. This gives the protein CAWSFGDSQYF.

This clonotype was observed a handful of times. This sequence joins TRBV10-3 and TRBJ2-3; 10 positions match TRBD2. Trimming took 7 bases from V and 1 from J; bases not matched to a gene: 2. The CDR3 runs 14 residues. CDR1 is ENHRY, CDR2 SYGVKD, per germline. The CDR3 spells CAITGTSGTDTQYF. The CDR3 DNA reads TGTGCCATCACTGGGACTAGCGGCACAGATACGCAGTATTTT.

Ten or more counts support this clonotype. V gene TRBV5-6 combines with J gene TRBJ2-7; 7 bases are shared with TRBD2. CDR3 length: 14 amino acids. Germline V gene sequence: CDR1 SGHDT, CDR2 YYEEEE. The J segment lost 2 bases and the V segment lost 2 bases, leaving 4 bases of the junction unmatched. The CDR3, as DNA: TGTGCCAGCAGCTTAGGCAGCGGGGCCTACGAGCAGTACTTC. Amino acids: CASSLGSGAYEQYF.

The chain uses TRBV3-1 and TRBJ1-6; D is perhaps TRBD1 (5 bases). From germline, CDR1 is LGHDT and CDR2 YNNKEL (reference sequence). This CDR3 is 14 amino acids long. V was shortened by 4 bases and J by 6 bases, with 10 bases between the two germline ends. CDR3 protein: CASSPGLFNSPLHF. DNA of the CDR3: TGTGCCAGCAGCCCGGGACTGTTTAATTCACCCCTCCACTTT.

J is TRBJ2-3 and V is TRBV7-9; weak D call: TRBD2 (5 bases). V lost 0 bases and J lost 1, with 11 bases in between. The CDR3 is made up of 16 amino acids. Germline loops: CDR1 SEHNR, CDR2 FQNEAQ (reference sequence). The CDR3 spells CASSLARPEGTDTQYF. The CDR3, as DNA: TGTGCCAGCAGCTTAGCTAGACCGGAGGGCACAGATACGCAGTATTTT.

This chain joins TRBV9 and TRBJ2-2; D is perhaps TRBD2 (5 bases). This CDR3 is built from 15 residues. The germline V gene encodes CDR1 SGDLS and CDR2 YYNGEE. Trimming shortened V by 0 bases and J by 7 bases, and 13 bases separated the two germline ends. Here the CDR3 reads CASSVATGISGELFF. CDR3 nucleotide sequence: TGTGCCAGCAGCGTAGCTACGGGGATTAGCGGGGAGCTGTTTTTT.

The V call is TRBV4-3, the J call TRBJ2-1; TRBD2 matches at 13 bases. Germline CDR1 LGHNA, CDR2 YSLEER. This CDR3 comprises 17 residues. With V trimmed by 0 bases and J by 10 bases, 9 bases remained unmatched. The CDR3 loop reads CASSQDTLAGGPGEQFF. In nucleotides, the CDR3 is TGCGCCAGCAGCCAAGATACACTAGCGGGAGGGCCAGGCGAGCAGTTCTTC.

The chain links TRBV18 to TRBJ1-6, with D maybe TRBD1 (6 bases). This CDR3 is 16 amino acids long. CDR1 is KGHSH and CDR2 is LQKENI in the germline V gene. V was cut by 4 bases and J by 7 bases, with 17 bases left in between. The CDR3 region is CASSLLRGTVNSPLHF. DNA for the CDR3: TGTGCCAGCTCACTTTTGAGGGGGACGGTGAATTCACCCCTCCACTTT.

The rearrangement uses TRBV5-1 and TRBJ1-1; D is unresolved. Between the trimmed V and J ends, which lost 0 bases and 1 base, there was a span of 10 bases. From germline, CDR1 is SGHRS and CDR2 YFSETQ. The length of the CDR3 is 15 residues. CDR3 region: CASSLVSVRNTEAFF. The DNA of the CDR3 is TGCGCCAGCAGCTTGGTTTCTGTCCGGAACACTGAAGCTTTCTTT.

The J gene is TRBJ2-5, the V gene TRBV10-2; tentatively, D is TRBD2 (6 bases). Germline CDR1 WSHSY, CDR2 SAAADI. This CDR3 has 14 amino acids. The V gene lost 6 bases and the J gene lost 5 bases, with 16 bases spanning the gap. CDR3 protein: CASSDTRGGETQYF. CDR3 coding DNA: TGCGCCAGCAGCGATACTAGAGGAGGGGAGACCCAGTACTTC.

This clonotype was recorded many times. The V call is TRBV29-1, the J call TRBJ1-1; TRBD1 matches 8 bases. Germline V lookup: CDR1 SQVTM, CDR2 ANQGSEA. The ends lost 7 bases at V and 1 base at J; junction bases unmatched: 5. The CDR3 sequence is 13 residues long. The CDR3 here is CSARQGRNTEAFF. Here the CDR3 DNA reads TGCAGCGCTCGACAGGGGCGGAACACTGAAGCTTTCTTT.

There are a few counts of this clonotype. This rearrangement joins TRBV29-1 to TRBJ1-2; D may be TRBD1 (5 bases). The length of the CDR3 is 15 residues. V lost 1 base to trimming and J lost 0 bases, with 12 bases between them. The germline V gene encodes CDR1 SQVTM and CDR2 ANQGSEA. The CDR3 DNA reads TGCAGCGTTGAAGCGTACGGGGCCCCTAACTATGGCTACACCTTC. Its translation is CSVEAYGAPNYGYTF. The entire variable domain, with the rest obtained from reference TRBV29-1 and TRBJ1-2, is as follows: SAVISQKPSRDICQRGTSLTIQCQVDSQVTMMFWYRQQPGQSLTLIATANQGSEATYESGFVIDKFPISRPNLTFSTLTVSNMSPEDSSIYLCSVEAYGAPNYGYTFGSGTRLTVV.

This chain connects TRBV9 to TRBJ2-3, with unresolved D. Trimming cost V 4 bases and J 0 bases, with 12 bases left between them. Germline V CDR1 and CDR2: SGDLS, YYNGEE. This CDR3 is built from 15 residues. Here the CDR3 reads CASSPQRRSTDTQYF. The CDR3 region has the DNA TGTGCCAGCAGCCCTCAGCGCCGCAGCACAGATACGCAGTATTTT.

The chain employs TRBV5-5 and TRBJ2-5; D not resolved. Per germline, CDR1 SGHKS and CDR2 YYEKEE (reference sequence). V was cut by 1 base and J by 2 bases, with 9 bases left in between. The CDR3 extends over 14 amino acids. CDR3 nucleotides: TGTGCCAGCAGCTTGAGTCAGACACAAGAGACCCAGTACTTC. Translating it yields CASSLSQTQETQYF. The full variable domain, in which reference TRBV5-5 and TRBJ2-5 provide the parts outside the CDR3, is DAGVTQSPTHLIKTRGQQVTLRCSPISGHKSVSWYQQVLGQGPQFIFQYYEKEERGRGNFPDRFSARQFPNYSSELNVNALLLGDSALYLCASSLSQTQETQYFGPGTRLLVL.

V is TRBV12-3 or TRBV12-4 and J is TRBJ1-2; D uncertain. The CDR3 spans 13 residues. V dropped 2 bases and J dropped 6 bases, with 10 bases sitting between them. DNA of the CDR3: TGTGCCAGCAGTTTATTCGTCGGGGATGGCTACACCTTC. This encodes CASSLFVGDGYTF.

This clonotype was counted between two and nine times. V gene TRBV20-1 combines with J gene TRBJ2-1; a weak D match, TRBD2 (6 bases). The CDR3 totals 15 residues. Between the trimmed V and J ends, which lost 0 bases and 5 bases, there was a span of 14 bases. Germline CDR1 is DFQATT and CDR2 is SNEGSKA (reference sequence). CDR3 nucleotides: TGCAGTGCTAGAGATGGCAGGCGGGGAAACAATGAGCAGTTCTTC. Amino acids: CSARDGRRGNNEQFF.